These 26 T cell receptor beta chains were all obtained from the same sample, sequenced in a study of PD-1 blockade in classical Hodgkin lymphoma. Every one of the patients relapsed after autologous stem cell transplantation (brentuximab vedotin exposure was variable). Researchers report purifying CD4+ T cells from thawed PBMCs by magnetic negative selection. This table comes from immunoSEQ multiplex PCR, and its TCRdb copy is limited to in-frame clones, with some not included. The sample yields under 15,000 clones, approximately 80% seen once. Material: CD4+ T cells from blood, obtained at baseline. These receptors were collected from a human donor with classical Hodgkin lymphoma.

This sequence joins TRBV7-2 and TRBJ2-7; D is perhaps TRBD1 (6 bases). This CDR3 is built from 14 residues. The V gene lost 2 bases and the J gene lost 2 bases, with 10 bases spanning the gap. The V gene's germline CDR1 is SGHTA and CDR2 FQGNSA. CDR3 sequence (DNA): TGTGCCAGCAGCTTATTTAGGGGGACCTACGAGCAGTACTTC. Protein product: CASSLFRGTYEQYF.

The chain is built from TRBV5-1 and TRBJ1-1; 7 bases fit TRBD1. CDR3 size: 15 residues. The V and J ends lost 4 bases and 5 bases, in that order; junction bases with no gene match: 11. Germline V gene lookup returns CDR1 SGHRS and CDR2 YFSETQ. The CDR3 DNA reads as TGCGCCAGCAGCGCATCGACAGGGTGGGAAACTGAAGCTTTCTTT. This sequence encodes CASSASTGWETEAFF.

J is TRBJ1-1 and V is TRBV29-1; 8 nucleotides line up with TRBD1. Unmatched junction bases numbered 10, after V lost 6 bases and J lost 7 bases. CDR3 length equals 13 residues. The V gene's germline CDR1 is SQVTM and CDR2 ANQGSEA. In DNA form, the CDR3 reads TGCAGCGTCGACAGGGGAAGAAGAGGTGAAGCTTTCTTT. It is translated as CSVDRGRRGEAFF.

The V gene is TRBV2, the J gene TRBJ2-3, with 12 bases matching TRBD2. Germline V gene lookup returns CDR1 SNHLY and CDR2 FYNNEI. Losses at the gene ends were 4 bases for V and 5 bases for J; bases not matched to a gene: 7. The CDR3 consists of 16 residues. The CDR3 region is CASSGRLAGALDTQYF. The DNA of the CDR3 is TGTGCCAGCAGTGGAAGACTAGCGGGGGCCTTAGATACGCAGTATTTT. The variable domain in full, completed from reference TRBV2 and TRBJ2-3, reads EPEVTQTPSHQVTQMGQEVILRCVPISNHLYFYWYRQILGQKVEFLVSFYNNEISEKSEIFDDQFSVERPDGSNFTLKIRSTKLEDSAMYFCASSGRLAGALDTQYFGPGTRLTVL.

This chain links TRBV7-8 with TRBJ2-7, with 11 bases identical to TRBD2. This CDR3 region has 15 residues. CDR1 is SGHVS and CDR2 is FQNEAQ in the germline V gene. Trimming removed 1 base from V and 3 bases from J; junction bases left unmatched: 2. CDR3 loop: CASSLVGLADYEQYF. CDR3 DNA: TGTGCCAGCAGCTTAGTGGGACTAGCGGACTACGAGCAGTACTTC.

The chain couples TRBV7-2 to TRBJ2-6; 10 bases agree with TRBD2. The CDR3 has 20 residues. Germline V CDR1 and CDR2: SGHTA, FQGNSA. Losses at the gene ends were 0 bases for V and 0 bases for J; bases not matched to a gene: 8. The CDR3 bases are TGTGCCAGCAGCTTAGCTAGTTTAGCGGGGGGCCACTCTGGGGCCAACGTCCTGACTTTC. This gives the protein CASSLASLAGGHSGANVLTF.

The chain carries TRBV25-1 and TRBJ1-5, with TRBD1 identical over 7 bases. From germline, CDR1 is MGHDK and CDR2 SYGVNS. The CDR3 loop spans 14 amino acids. The V and J ends lost 2 bases and 9 bases, in that order; junction bases with no gene match: 7. Written as DNA, the CDR3 is TGTGCCAGCAGTGAAGCGACAGGGTACACGCCCCAGCATTTT. Encoded protein: CASSEATGYTPQHF. The variable domain in full, completed from reference TRBV25-1 and TRBJ1-5, reads EADIYQTPRYLVIGTGKKITLECSQTMGHDKMYWYQQDPGMELHLIHYSYGVNSTEKGDLSSESTVSRIRTEHFPLTLESARPSHTSQYLCASSEATGYTPQHFGDGTRLSIL.

The rearrangement links TRBV7-2 to TRBJ2-7; TRBD1 is a possible D gene (6 bases). Germline CDR1 reads SGHTA; CDR2 reads FQGNSA. CDR3 length equals 13 residues. The germline V and J ends were trimmed by 6 bases and 3 bases, with 12 bases remaining between them. CDR3: CASSRGGGYEQYF. As DNA, the CDR3 is TGTGCCAGCAGTCGTGGGGGCGGCTACGAGCAGTACTTC.

This chain uses TRBV5-1 with TRBJ2-3, with TRBD1 matching over 10 bases. Germline lookup yields CDR1 SGHRS and CDR2 YFSETQ. Unmatched junction bases numbered 6, after V lost 5 bases and J lost 6 bases. The CDR3 sequence is 14 residues long. CDR3 sequence: CASRRDRGWDTQYF. The CDR3 nucleotides read TGCGCCAGCAGGAGGGACAGGGGATGGGATACGCAGTATTTT.

This clone was seen a few times. The chain combines TRBV28 with TRBJ1-3, with 7 positions matching TRBD1. In germline, CDR1 is MDHEN, CDR2 SYDVKM. The CDR3 is made up of 11 amino acids. The CDR3 DNA is TGTGCAGCGGGACAGCGAAACACCATATATTTT. Its protein is CAAGQRNTIYF.

This chain uses TRBV7-8 with TRBJ2-7; 9 bases fit TRBD2. This CDR3 contains 13 residues. Germline CDR1 and CDR2: SGHVS and FQNEAQ. The V segment lost 3 bases and the J segment 6 bases; nucleotides outside the gene matches: 3. This chain's CDR3 is CASSLGLASEQYF. CDR3 bases: TGTGCCAGCAGCTTGGGACTAGCTAGCGAGCAGTACTTC.

The chain has TRBV11-2 and TRBJ2-1; TRBD2 aligns across 8 bases. Germline values: CDR1 SGHAT, CDR2 FQNNGV. There are 16 residues in the CDR3. The V gene end was trimmed by 1 base and the J gene end by 4 bases; junction bases not matched to a gene: 6. CDR3: CASSLGRASGYNEQFF. As DNA, the CDR3 is TGTGCCAGCAGCTTAGGAAGGGCTAGCGGGTACAATGAGCAGTTCTTC.

This clone is a singleton in its sample. This chain joins TRBV7-2 and TRBJ1-2, with D uncertain. This CDR3 is built from 13 residues. Between the trimmed V and J ends, which lost 1 base and 0 bases, there was a span of 3 bases. Germline values: CDR1 SGHTA, CDR2 FQGNSA. The CDR3 region has the DNA TGTGCCAGCAGCTTAGTGGCTAACTATGGCTACACCTTC. Amino acids: CASSLVANYGYTF. Variable domain in full (rest from reference TRBV7-2 and TRBJ1-2): GAGVSQSPSNKVTEKGKDVELRCDPISGHTALYWYRQSLGQGLEFLIYFQGNSAPDKSGLPSDRFSAERTGGSVSTLTIQRTQQEDSAVYLCASSLVANYGYTFGSGTRLTVV.

The chain carries TRBV25-1 and TRBJ1-4; D is uncertain. Germline lookup yields CDR1 MGHDK and CDR2 SYGVNS. CDR3 length: 15 residues. Trimming shortened V by 5 bases and J by 4 bases, and 14 bases separated the two germline ends. The CDR3 bases are TGTGCCAGCAGTCCTGGGGAGGGTCGTAATGAAAAACTGTTTTTT. Its translation is CASSPGEGRNEKLFF.

The chain joins TRBV10-3 to TRBJ2-5; 9 bases fit TRBD2. With 2 bases clipped from V and 1 base from J, the junction kept 5 bases outside the gene matches. The germline V gene has CDR1 ENHRY and CDR2 SYGVKD. This CDR3 spans 16 amino acids. The CDR3 DNA reads as TGTGCCATCAGTGAGGGGTCTAGCGGGGTCCAAGAGACCCAGTACTTC. Translation gives CAISEGSSGVQETQYF.

This rearrangement joins TRBV7-2 to TRBJ2-1; TRBD2 matches 8 bases. V trimming: 5 bases; J trimming: 10 bases; junction bases outside the gene matches: 7. Germline V CDR1 and CDR2: SGHTA, FQGNSA. CDR3 size: 13 residues. CDR3 sequence (DNA): TGTGCCAGCAGCACTTTAGCGGGGTTCGAGCAGTTCTTC. This gives the protein CASSTLAGFEQFF.

This chain joins TRBV23-1 and TRBJ2-2; no clear D. Being an ORF, TRBV23-1 has a function that is uncertain. V was shortened by 0 bases and J by 6 bases, with 14 bases between the two germline ends. The CDR3 is 16 residues long. The CDR3 is CASSQSPVGGPGELFF. The CDR3 nucleotides are TGCGCCAGCAGTCAATCCCCGGTGGGCGGCCCCGGGGAGCTGTTTTTT.

The chain carries TRBV28 and TRBJ1-3; weak D call: TRBD1 (6 bases). The CDR3 spans 11 residues. V dropped 11 bases and J dropped 7 bases, with 12 bases sitting between them. Germline CDR1 MDHEN, CDR2 SYDVKM. CDR3 DNA sequence: TGTGCCGGGACACTGGGGAACACCATATATTTT. Protein sequence: CAGTLGNTIYF.

This chain uses TRBV6-1 with TRBJ1-5; possibly TRBD1 for D (6 bases). This CDR3 contains 13 residues. The V end lost 0 bases, the J end lost 9 bases, and 9 bases lay between the germline ends. Germline V gene lookup returns CDR1 MNHNS and CDR2 SASEGT. CDR3 in DNA: TGTGCCAGCAGTGAAGCTAAGGGGGGGCCCCAGCATTTT. Protein: CASSEAKGGPQHF.

V and J are TRBV19 and TRBJ1-5; D unclear. The CDR3 has 14 residues. Per germline, CDR1 LNHDA and CDR2 SQIVND (reference sequence). V was shortened by 1 base and J by 3 bases, with 7 bases between the two germline ends. CDR3 protein: CASSIGALNQPQHF. In DNA, the CDR3 is TGTGCCAGTAGTATAGGGGCCCTCAATCAGCCCCAGCATTTT.

This clone has just a few counts. V is TRBV6-1 and J is TRBJ1-6; D gene ambiguous. Germline V gives CDR1 MNHNS, CDR2 SASEGT. Trimming shortened V by 5 bases and J by 6 bases, and 8 bases separated the two germline ends. The CDR3 is 13 residues long. CDR3 sequence (DNA): TGTGCCAGCAGTCCACAGCCTAATTCACCCCTCCACTTT. This sequence encodes CASSPQPNSPLHF.

V is TRBV5-5 and J is TRBJ1-6; D remains unclear. CDR1 SGHKS and CDR2 YYEKEE come from the germline V gene (reference sequence). V lost 0 bases and J 5 bases, leaving 12 bases between the germline ends. CDR3 length equals 16 residues. In DNA, the CDR3 is TGTGCCAGCAGCTTGGGTCCGGAGATTAATAATTCACCCCTCCACTTT. Its protein is CASSLGPEINNSPLHF.

This chain joins TRBV6-1 and TRBJ1-5; D is undetermined. Between the trimmed V and J ends, which lost 7 bases and 2 bases, there was a span of 12 bases. The germline V gene has CDR1 MNHNS and CDR2 SASEGT. This CDR3 spans 14 amino acids. As DNA, the CDR3 is TGTGCCAGCATGAGGGCTAATGGCAATCAGCCCCAGCATTTT. Encoded protein: CASMRANGNQPQHF.

The chain has TRBV7-9 and TRBJ2-1; possible D gene TRBD2, 6 bases. The CDR3 extends over 14 amino acids. Between the trimmed V and J ends, which lost 5 bases and 2 bases, there was a span of 10 bases. The V gene's germline CDR1 is SEHNR and CDR2 FQNEAQ (reference sequence). CDR3 DNA: TGTGCCAGCAGCCGACTAGGGGCCTACAATGAGCAGTTCTTC. It encodes CASSRLGAYNEQFF.

The rearrangement joins TRBV6-5 to TRBJ1-3; no reliable D call. Trimming left V 6 bases short and J 0 bases short, with 9 bases between. Germline CDR1 MNHEY, CDR2 SVGAGI. The CDR3 runs 14 residues. The CDR3 loop reads CASRAHYSGNTIYF. The CDR3, as DNA: TGTGCCAGCAGGGCTCATTACTCTGGAAACACCATATATTTT.

The chain employs TRBV5-8 and TRBJ1-2; D possibly corresponds to TRBD1 (6 bases). Germline values: CDR1 SGHTS, CDR2 YDEGEE. Between the trimmed V and J ends, which lost 4 bases and 3 bases, there was a span of 16 bases. This CDR3 spans 15 amino acids. Here the CDR3 DNA reads TGTGCCAGCAGCCCGGGGGCAGGGATCGACTATGGCTACACCTTC. Its protein is CASSPGAGIDYGYTF.